A single sample is the source of the 13 T cell receptor beta chains below, sequenced in a study of blood T cell repertoires in COVID-19. Produced via immunoSEQ multiplex PCR; TCRdb's table is partial and in-frame only. The table shows roughly 120,000 clones, with roughly 75% occurring only once. The sequenced material came from peripheral blood. These receptors came from a human donor in a cohort sampled during active or convalescent COVID-19.

The chain has TRBV9 and TRBJ2-7; 11 nucleotides align to TRBD1. CDR3 length: 16 amino acids. Losses at the gene ends were 3 bases for V and 2 bases for J; bases not matched to a gene: 7. The germline gives CDR1 SGDLS, CDR2 YYNGEE. CDR3 bases: TGTGCCAGCAGCGACTCTCCGGGACAGGGGGCCTACGAGCAGTACTTC. Its protein is CASSDSPGQGAYEQYF.

The rearrangement links TRBV15 to TRBJ1-2; TRBD1 is a possible D gene (5 bases). This CDR3 region has 15 residues. Trimming removed 5 bases at V and 8 bases at J, with 21 bases between. Germline V gives CDR1 LNHNV, CDR2 YYDKDF (reference sequence). CDR3 sequence (DNA): TGTGCCACCAGCCTTATACCAGACAGTTTATGGGGCTACACCTTC. It is translated as CATSLIPDSLWGYTF.

The chain employs TRBV28 and TRBJ1-4; D is ambiguous. Looked up from germline, CDR1 is MDHEN and CDR2 is SYDVKM. The CDR3 sequence is 13 residues long. With 6 bases removed from V and 3 bases from J, the gap between germline ends came to 8 bases. The CDR3 protein is CASSSGANEKLFF. DNA for the CDR3: TGTGCCAGCAGCTCCGGGGCTAATGAAAAACTGTTTTTT.

The chain carries TRBV9 and TRBJ2-1; D may be TRBD1 (6 bases). In germline, CDR1 is SGDLS, CDR2 YYNGEE. The CDR3 has 15 amino acids. The V and J ends lost 1 base and 0 bases respectively, with 8 bases between them. The CDR3 bases are TGTGCCAGCAGCGTAACAGGGAGCTCCTACAATGAGCAGTTCTTC. It specifies CASSVTGSSYNEQFF.

The CDR3 DNA is TGTGCCAGCAGCCTTCTAGCGGGGGGGAGAGAGACCCAGTACTTC. It encodes CASSLLAGGRETQYF. The rearrangement joins TRBV3-1 (or the pseudogene TRBV3-2) to TRBJ2-5; 12 bases are shared with TRBD2. The CDR3 is 15 residues long. Germline CDR1 and CDR2: LGHDT and YNNKEL (reference sequence). V lost 4 bases to trimming and J lost 4 bases; unmatched junction nucleotides: 4.

The J gene is TRBJ2-7, the V gene TRBV21-1; the DNA was not used to check the table's D call, TRBD1. TRBV21-1 is described as a pseudogene. The CDR3 has 16 residues. CDR3 loop: CASSMAPDRTSYEQYF. The CDR3 region has the DNA TGTGCCAGCAGCATGGCCCCCGACAGGACATCCTACGAGCAGTACTTC.

The genes are TRBV6-5 and TRBJ2-3, with TRBD1 matching over 7 bases. The J segment lost 6 bases and the V segment lost 0 bases, leaving 6 bases of the junction unmatched. The CDR3 is 15 residues long. The V gene's germline CDR1 is MNHEY and CDR2 SVGAGI. DNA for the CDR3: TGTGCCAGCAGTTACTCCGGGACAGTACTGGATACGCAGTATTTT. Translating it yields CASSYSGTVLDTQYF.

The chain employs TRBV2 and TRBJ2-2, with 11 bases that match TRBD2. The V segment lost 2 bases and the J segment 1 base; nucleotides outside the gene matches: 3. In germline, CDR1 is SNHLY, CDR2 FYNNEI. This CDR3 is 17 amino acids long. The CDR3 protein is CASSESGLAGNTGELFF. In nucleotides, the CDR3 is TGTGCCAGCAGTGAATCAGGACTAGCGGGGAACACCGGGGAGCTGTTTTTT.

The rearrangement links TRBV18 to TRBJ1-1; D is uncertain. CDR3 length equals 19 residues. V was cut by 8 bases and J by 6 bases, with 34 bases left in between. In germline, CDR1 is KGHSH, CDR2 LQKENI. For the CDR3, the DNA is TGTGCCAGCACATCACGGGCTCTTCAAAAATTCCCAGAGATTCCTGAAGCTTTCTTT. Translating it yields CASTSRALQKFPEIPEAFF.

This chain's CDR3 is CASSPYPDTSNQPQHF. The DNA of the CDR3 is TGTGCCAGCTCACCTTATCCAGACACCAGCAATCAGCCCCAGCATTTT. The chain links TRBV18 to TRBJ1-5; D is unclear. The CDR3 is 16 amino acids. Germline CDR1 KGHSH, CDR2 LQKENI. Trimming removed 3 bases from V and 1 base from J, with 13 bases in between.

This clone was observed a single time. The chain carries TRBV5-4 and TRBJ2-3, with D unresolved. This CDR3 has 12 amino acids. Germline V CDR1 and CDR2: SGHNT, YYREEE (reference sequence). Trimming shortened V by 2 bases and J by 4 bases, and 5 bases separated the two germline ends. The CDR3 nucleotides read TGTGCCAGCAGCTTCCAGGCAGATACGCAGTATTTT. It translates to CASSFQADTQYF.

This sequence joins TRBV24-1 and TRBJ1-1, with 7 bases that match TRBD1. Germline values: CDR1 KGHDR, CDR2 SFDVKD. The CDR3 totals 13 residues. The J segment lost 9 bases and the V segment lost 4 bases, leaving 7 bases of the junction unmatched. As DNA, the CDR3 is TGTGCCACCAGTGAAAGACAGGGTAGGAAAGCTTTCTTT. Translated: CATSERQGRKAFF.

The rearrangement joins TRBV6-2 or TRBV6-3 to TRBJ2-7, with 7 nucleotides matching TRBD2. Germline CDR1 and CDR2: MNHEY and SVGEGT. Trimming cost V 6 bases and J 1 base; bases outside gene matches: 9. This CDR3 is 15 amino acids long. In DNA form, the CDR3 reads TGTGCCAGCAGCAACGGTGGGGGGGGTTCCTACGAGCAGTACTTC. Its translation: CASSNGGGGSYEQYF.